This entry is about one T cell receptor (beta chain). Its cognate antigen is unknown. The data were obtained in a study of T cell responses to AZD1222 COVID-19 vaccine. The germline V and J ends were trimmed by 4 bases and 6 bases, with 13 bases remaining between them. Germline V gene lookup returns CDR1 SGDLS and CDR2 YYNGEE. The CDR3 length is 13 residues. General study findings and limits: Increases in Spike-specific TCR breadth and depth were seen after two AZD1222 doses. Baseline serostatus was positive in only six AZD1222 recipients.

The data were produced by immunoSEQ multiplex PCR, yet TCRdb's version contains in-frame clones alone and is incomplete. In the table there are roughly 100,000 clones, roughly nine tenths of which are singletons. This receptor was taken from an adult in good health. The specimen was peripheral blood, collected on day 0 of AZD1222 vaccination. The chain couples TRBV9 to TRBJ1-2, with D hard to call. The CDR3 nucleotides are TGTGCCAGCAGCCCCCGCGGGAGCCATGGCTACACCTTC. Translation: CASSPRGSHGYTF.